This T cell receptor (beta chain) was profiled in a study of Graves' ophthalmopathy and Graves' hyperthyroidism. Study results and caveats: Blood shared most expanded thyroid clonotypes above 0.001 frequency.

As the template, RNA transcripts were used to amplify TCR beta CDR3 regions. Second-round multiplex PCR followed a first-round RT-PCR using HTBI primers. TCRdb re-derived calls from the multiplex PCR reads in MiXCR, one entry per CDR3 protein. Of 360,000 or so distinct CDR3 sequences listed, around 20% are singletons. In this sample, this clonotype turned up many times. Antigen unknown. Sequenced material: peripheral blood. The source is a woman aged 18-29 years with Graves' ophthalmopathy.

The chain's CDR3 is CASSLRLAGANTGELFF. The CDR3 DNA sequence: TGTGCCAGCAGCCTACGACTAGCGGGAGCGAACACCGGGGAGCTGTTTTTT. J is TRBJ2-2 and V is TRBV6-4; 12 nucleotides match TRBD2. Unmatched junction bases numbered 5, after V lost 6 bases and J lost 0 bases. Looked up from germline, CDR1 is MRHNA and CDR2 is SNTAGT. The CDR3 runs 17 residues.